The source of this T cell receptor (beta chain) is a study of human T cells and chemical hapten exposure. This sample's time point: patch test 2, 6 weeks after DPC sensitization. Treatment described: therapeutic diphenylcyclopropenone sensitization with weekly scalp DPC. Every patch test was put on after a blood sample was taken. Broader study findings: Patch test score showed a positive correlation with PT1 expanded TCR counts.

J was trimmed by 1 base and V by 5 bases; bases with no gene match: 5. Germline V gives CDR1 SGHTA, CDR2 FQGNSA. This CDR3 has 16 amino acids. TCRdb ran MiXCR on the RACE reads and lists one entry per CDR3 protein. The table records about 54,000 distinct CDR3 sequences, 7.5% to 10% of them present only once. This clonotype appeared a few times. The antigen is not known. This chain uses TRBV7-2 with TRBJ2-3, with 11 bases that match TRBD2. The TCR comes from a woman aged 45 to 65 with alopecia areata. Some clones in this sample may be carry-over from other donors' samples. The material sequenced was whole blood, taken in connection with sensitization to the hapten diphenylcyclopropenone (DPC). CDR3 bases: TGTGCCAGCAGCCCGACTAGCGGGGCCGGCACAGATACGCAGTATTTT. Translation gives CASSPTSGAGTDTQYF.